This TCR beta chain was found in a study of shared clonotypes between healthy human individuals. Regarding the study as a whole: Non-shared clonotypes had lower generation probabilities than those shared by all four donors.

Germline CDR1 reads MDHEN; CDR2 reads SYDVKM. The CDR3 sequence is 14 residues long. The V end was cut by 6 bases, the J end by 7 bases, with 15 bases between. The data were produced by immunoSEQ multiplex PCR, yet TCRdb's version contains in-frame clones alone and is incomplete. The table shows 2 million to 2.5 million clones, with approximately 94% occurring only once. In the case of this clone: Its antigen is not known.

All of the donors resided in Nashville, Tennessee, and each was a Caucasian adult. This TCR derives from a man between 18 and 29 years old in good health. Some clones in this sample may be carry-over from other donors' samples. The specimen was naive CD4+ T cells from PBMCs. Subset specified: CD45RA+ positively selected. The genes are TRBV28 and TRBJ1-4; D unclear. The CDR3 here is CASSPPRLGEKLFF. CDR3 bases: TGTGCCAGCAGCCCTCCGAGGCTGGGTGAAAAACTGTTTTTT.